Listed below are T cell receptor beta chains from one sample, sequenced in a study of T cell responses to AZD1222 COVID-19 vaccine. Produced via immunoSEQ multiplex PCR; TCRdb's table is partial and in-frame only. The table has roughly 56,000 clones, 70% to 90% seen once. The source material was peripheral blood, sampled on day 0 of AZD1222 vaccination. These receptors came from an adult in good health. Each CDR3 is given with its conserved first and last residue. A D gene is named only where the DNA matches it firmly. Clone size is stated in some rows and not others, as once, few, many or a class when expanded.

clone_size,v_call,j_call,d_call,cdr3_aa,cdr3_nt
NA,TRBV7-9,TRBJ1-2,NA,CASSLSESRWGGYTF,TGTGCCAGCAGCTTATCGGAGTCCCGGTGGGGTGGCTACACCTTC
NA,TRBV7-7,TRBJ1-3,NA,CASSLGTGVGNTIYF,TGTGCTAGCAGCTTAGGAACGGGGGTTGGAAACACCATATATTTT
once,TRBV27,TRBJ2-6,TRBD1,CASSHIGTGGVNGANVLTF,TGTGCCAGCAGTCATATTGGGACAGGAGGAGTGAATGGGGCCAACGTCCTGACTTTC
NA,TRBV7-3,TRBJ2-6,NA,CASSPVGPSGANVLTF,TGTGCCAGCAGCCCCGTGGGTCCCTCTGGGGCCAACGTCCTGACTTTC
few,TRBV5-5,TRBJ1-2,NA,CASSLAISAGVLNYGYTF,TGTGCCAGCAGCTTGGCCATTTCTGCAGGGGTTCTAAACTATGGCTACACCTTC
NA,TRBV5-8,TRBJ1-1,TRBD1,CASSPGGGWNTEAFF,TGTGCCAGCAGCCCGGGAGGGGGCTGGAACACTGAAGCTTTCTTT
NA,TRBV5-1,TRBJ2-2,NA,CASSLIREGKNTGELFF,TGCGCCAGCAGCTTAATTCGCGAGGGAAAGAACACCGGGGAGCTGTTTTTT
NA,TRBV11-2,TRBJ2-2,NA,CASSLVIGRWNTGELFF,TGTGCCAGCAGCTTAGTTATAGGACGGTGGAACACCGGGGAGCTGTTTTTT
few,TRBV7-3,TRBJ1-1,NA,CASSSMGGMNTEAFF,TGTGCCAGCAGCTCCATGGGGGGAATGAACACTGAAGCTTTCTTT
NA,TRBV28,TRBJ1-4,NA,CASSLGGTWPPTNEKLFF,TGTGCCAGCAGTTTAGGGGGGACCTGGCCGCCAACTAATGAAAAACTGTTTTTT
NA,TRBV14,TRBJ1-2,NA,CASSRTANYGYTF,TGTGCCAGCAGCCGCACAGCAAACTATGGCTACACCTTC
once,TRBV11-2,TRBJ1-1,NA,CASSSYHRANTEAFF,TGTGCCAGCAGCTCCTATCACAGGGCGAACACTGAAGCTTTCTTT
few,TRBV30,TRBJ2-7,NA,CAWSFEGRSYEQYF,TGTGCCTGGAGTTTTGAGGGACGCTCCTACGAGCAGTACTTC
NA,TRBV2,TRBJ2-3,NA,CASSPTGNPVTDTQYF,TGTGCCAGCAGTCCCACAGGGAATCCTGTCACAGATACGCAGTATTTT
NA,TRBV18,TRBJ1-1,TRBD1,CASSSGTGEWNTEAFF,TGTGCCAGCTCCTCCGGGACAGGGGAGTGGAACACTGAAGCTTTCTTT
NA,TRBV5-1,TRBJ2-3,NA,CASSFLGNTDTQYF,TGCGCCAGCAGCTTTTTGGGGAACACAGATACGCAGTATTTT
NA,TRBV6-5,TRBJ1-6,NA,CASSGQNFNSPLHF,TGTGCCAGCAGCGGGCAGAACTTCAATTCACCCCTCCACTTT
NA,TRBV7-9,TRBJ1-6,NA,CASSLVGSPLHF,TGTGCCAGCAGCTTAGTGGGTTCACCCCTCCACTTT
NA,TRBV4-1,TRBJ2-1,NA,CASSQGGSSYNEQFF,TGCGCCAGCAGCCAAGGAGGGAGCTCCTACAATGAGCAGTTCTTC
NA,TRBV3-1/TRBV3-2,TRBJ1-4,TRBD1,CASSQGTVNEKLFF,TGTGCCAGCAGCCAGGGGACAGTAAATGAAAAACTGTTTTTT
NA,TRBV28,TRBJ1-1,TRBD1,CATTSDGQGVETEAFF,TGTGCCACCACTTCCGATGGACAGGGTGTTGAGACTGAAGCTTTCTTT
NA,TRBV7-9,TRBJ2-1,TRBD2,CASSMAAGGPLAEQFF,TGTGCCAGCAGCATGGCAGCGGGGGGGCCCTTGGCTGAGCAGTTCTTC
NA,TRBV5-6,TRBJ1-1,NA,CASSPNTEAFF,TGTGCCAGCAGCCCAAACACTGAAGCTTTCTTT
NA,TRBV10-2,TRBJ1-5,NA,CASSPMGGDQPQHF,TGCGCCAGCAGCCCTATGGGTGGGGATCAGCCCCAGCATTTT
NA,TRBV3-1/TRBV3-2,TRBJ1-2,NA,CASSQDRGGYTF,TGTGCCAGCAGCCAAGACAGGGGAGGCTACACCTTC
medium-sized,TRBV6-4,TRBJ2-3,TRBD2,CASSESGATDTQYF,TGTGCCAGCAGTGAGAGCGGGGCGACAGATACGCAGTATTTT
NA,TRBV18,TRBJ2-1,NA,CASSVPGLSYNEQFF,TGTGCCAGCTCAGTACCGGGCCTCTCCTACAATGAGCAGTTCTTC
NA,TRBV27,TRBJ1-3,NA,CARLGPGPSGNTIYF,TGTGCCAGACTAGGGCCAGGGCCCTCTGGAAACACCATATATTTT
NA,TRBV18,TRBJ1-4,TRBD1,CASSPTSGQGYSGEKLFF,TGTGCCAGCTCACCTACTTCGGGACAGGGATATTCGGGGGAAAAACTGTTTTTT
NA,TRBV4-2,TRBJ2-1,TRBD2,CASSPPGGGNYNEQFF,TGTGCCAGCAGCCCCCCTGGCGGGGGGAACTACAATGAGCAGTTCTTC
NA,TRBV3-1/TRBV3-2,TRBJ2-3,NA,CASSQSSADTQYF,TGTGCCAGCAGCCAATCTAGCGCAGATACGCAGTATTTT
NA,TRBV23-1,TRBJ2-1,NA,CASSPPRRTSYNEQFF,TGCGCCAGCAGTCCCCCCCGGCGGACCTCCTACAATGAGCAGTTCTTC
NA,TRBV5-1,TRBJ2-7,TRBD1,CASSSGQGPYEQYF,TGCGCCAGCAGCTCCGGACAGGGCCCCTACGAGCAGTACTTC
once,TRBV2,TRBJ2-7,NA,CASSGGYEQYF,TGTGCCAGCAGTGGGGGCTACGAGCAGTACTTC
NA,TRBV6-6,TRBJ1-1,NA,CASSLPLGANTEAFF,TGTGCCAGCAGTCTACCCCTTGGCGCGAACACTGAAGCTTTCTTT
NA,TRBV27,TRBJ2-7,NA,CASTMTRDGPYEQYF,TGTGCCAGCACCATGACGAGGGACGGACCGTACGAGCAGTACTTC
NA,TRBV19,TRBJ1-5,NA,CASSSAGVRHVQPQHF,TGTGCCAGTAGTAGTGCGGGGGTACGCCATGTTCAGCCCCAGCATTTT
NA,TRBV28,TRBJ2-3,TRBD1,CASSWADRVTDTQYF,TGTGCCAGCAGTTGGGCGGACAGGGTCACAGATACGCAGTATTTT
NA,TRBV9,TRBJ1-3,NA,CASSARAFSGNTIYF,TGTGCCAGCAGCGCTCGGGCCTTCTCTGGAAACACCATATATTTT
NA,TRBV4-1,TRBJ1-1,NA,CASSQAAQGLGTEAFF,TGCGCCAGCAGCCAAGCAGCCCAGGGTCTAGGGACTGAAGCTTTCTTT
once,TRBV6-5,TRBJ1-2,TRBD1,CASRPNRQGPGYTF,TGTGCCAGCAGACCTAATAGACAGGGACCTGGCTACACCTTC
NA,TRBV19,TRBJ2-7,TRBD1,CASSTDRGQITPTYEQYF,TGTGCCAGTAGCACAGACAGGGGCCAAATTACACCCACCTACGAGCAGTACTTC
NA,TRBV15,TRBJ1-2,NA,CATSRDRASYGYTF,TGTGCCACCAGCAGAGACAGGGCCAGCTATGGCTACACCTTC
NA,TRBV19,TRBJ1-5,NA,CASNPGQNQPQHF,TGTGCCAGTAACCCCGGACAGAATCAGCCCCAGCATTTT
NA,TRBV7-2,TRBJ1-2,NA,CASSLDSLGGGGYTF,TGTGCCAGCAGCTTAGATAGCCTCGGGGGAGGCGGCTACACCTTC
NA,TRBV4-2,TRBJ2-1,NA,CASSQEPFSGSYNEQFF,TGTGCCAGCAGCCAAGAACCCTTCAGCGGCTCCTACAATGAGCAGTTCTTC